Following are 14 T cell receptor beta chains from one sample sequenced in a study of regulatory T cells in long-lasting Graves disease (dated by TCRdb to about 2021). The intended sense of this specimen's time point label: newly diagnosed GD, antithyroid drugs for less than 3 months. RNA was extracted from PBMCs in TRIzol for both TCR sequencing and RNA sequencing. The library was prepared using multiplex PCR. TCRdb lists the instrument as Illumina HiSeq 4000. To build TCR beta libraries, CDR3 regions were amplified by Arm-PCR using iRepertoire HTBI primers. The public sequencing data were trimmed at Q25 with fastp and processed into clonotypes with MiXCR by TCRdb, which kept only in-frame beta chains. CDR3 protein duplicates are merged, each entry listing the most common genes and DNA. The sample has about 500,000 distinct CDR3 sequences on record, approximately 12% of them singletons. More than 8% of the sample is taken by the ten largest.

These data also featured in a second study, about T cells in Graves' hyperthyroidism and ophthalmopathy.

Sequenced here: peripheral blood mononuclear cells (PBMCs), sampled at new diagnosis, from a patient treated with antithyroid drugs. Every receptor here comes from a woman aged 30 to 39 with Graves disease. Donor details come from another sample of the same person, matched by shared clones.

This clonotype showed up many times. The J gene is TRBJ2-1, the V gene TRBV12-3 or TRBV12-4; D might be TRBD2 (6 bases). V lost 3 bases to trimming and J lost 8 bases, with 8 bases between them. The CDR3 is 12 residues long. The CDR3 bases are TGTGCCAGCAGTTTTGAGCGGGATGAGCAGTTCTTC. Translated: CASSFERDEQFF.

This clonotype was picked up a small number of times. The chain combines TRBV7-9 with TRBJ2-2; D remains ambiguous. There are 13 residues in the CDR3. Germline values: CDR1 SEHNR, CDR2 FQNEAQ (reference sequence). Between the trimmed V and J ends, which lost 1 base and 6 bases, there was a span of 6 bases. The CDR3 nucleotides are TGTGCCAGCAGCTTAGGACCACCCGGGGAGCTGTTTTTT. This gives the protein CASSLGPPGELFF.

The chain is built from TRBV27 and TRBJ2-7; the D gene could be TRBD1 or TRBD2 (7 bases each). The length of the CDR3 is 13 residues. Trimming stripped 6 bases from V and 5 bases from J, with 14 bases between. Germline CDR1 and CDR2: MNHEY and SMNVEV (reference sequence). The DNA of the CDR3 is TGTGCCAGCAGCGAGACAGGGAGGGACGAGCAGTACTTC. Its protein is CASSETGRDEQYF.

The rearrangement uses TRBV29-1 and TRBJ1-1, with 8 bases lining up with TRBD1. Germline CDR1 and CDR2: SQVTM and ANQGSEA. The CDR3 loop spans 14 amino acids. V lost 6 bases, J lost 5 bases, and 11 bases stayed unmatched. CDR3 amino acids: CSVLMTGVRTEAFF. CDR3 sequence (DNA): TGCAGCGTCCTGATGACAGGGGTGCGAACTGAAGCTTTCTTT.

This clonotype was detected many times. J is TRBJ2-7 and V is TRBV11-2; D remains unclear. This CDR3 has 13 residues. From germline, CDR1 is SGHAT and CDR2 FQNNGV. V was cut by 3 bases and J by 1 base, with 7 bases left in between. The CDR3 region has the DNA TGTGCCAGCAGCTTCGGTCAGTCCTACGAGCAGTACTTC. This translates into CASSFGQSYEQYF. The full variable domain, in which reference TRBV11-2 and TRBJ2-7 provide the parts outside the CDR3, is EAGVAQSPRYKIIEKRQSVAFWCNPISGHATLYWYQQILGQGPKLLIQFQNNGVVDDSQLPKDRFSAERLKGVDSTLKIQPAKLEDSAVYLCASSFGQSYEQYFGPGTRLTVT.

The chain is built from TRBV5-1 and TRBJ1-1; weak D call: TRBD1 (6 bases). The V end lost 1 base, the J end lost 3 bases, and 22 bases lay between the germline ends. The CDR3 totals 18 residues. Germline V lookup: CDR1 SGHRS, CDR2 YFSETQ. Here the CDR3 reads CASSLPEGGLEGDTEAFF. For the CDR3, the DNA is TGCGCCAGCAGCTTGCCCGAGGGGGGGCTAGAAGGGGACACTGAAGCTTTCTTT.

This clonotype occurred many times. This sequence joins TRBV28 and TRBJ2-6; tentative D call: TRBD1 (6 bases). The V and J ends lost 5 bases and 2 bases respectively, with 10 bases between them. CDR1 is MDHEN, CDR2 SYDVKM, per germline. The CDR3 is 15 amino acids. In DNA, the CDR3 is TGTGCCAGCAGTCCCACAGGGACTGGGGCCAACGTCCTGACTTTC. Translation gives CASSPTGTGANVLTF.

Here the CDR3 DNA reads TGTGCCACCAGTGACGTGCTAGCGGGAGGCTACAATGAGCAGTTCTTC. Translating gives CATSDVLAGGYNEQFF. The chain employs TRBV24-1 and TRBJ2-1; 11 bases agree with TRBD2. Germline CDR1 is KGHDR and CDR2 is SFDVKD. CDR3 size: 16 residues. Trimming took 4 bases from V and 3 from J; bases not matched to a gene: 4.

This clonotype was counted between two and nine times. The chain recombines TRBV29-1 with TRBJ2-1, with 12 bases fitting TRBD2. J lost 7 bases, V lost 1 base, and 5 bases had no gene match. Germline V lookup: CDR1 SQVTM, CDR2 ANQGSEA. This CDR3 comprises 15 residues. Written as DNA, the CDR3 is TGCAGCGTTGAAGGAGGGGGGACTAGCGGGAATGAGCAGTTCTTC. Translating it yields CSVEGGGTSGNEQFF.

This chain joins TRBV2 and TRBJ2-7, with D perhaps matching TRBD1 (6 bases). Germline loops: CDR1 SNHLY, CDR2 FYNNEI. Trimming removed 6 bases at V and 0 bases at J, with 15 bases between. The CDR3 contains 15 residues. CDR3 bases: TGTGCCAGCAGCAACTTCGACAGGAGCTCCTACGAGCAGTACTTC. Amino acid sequence: CASSNFDRSSYEQYF.

This chain joins TRBV7-3 and TRBJ2-1, with 10 bases fitting TRBD2. Germline trimming cut 4 bases from V and 6 bases from J; bases unmatched to any gene: 9. CDR1 and CDR2 (germline): SGHTA, FQGTGA. The CDR3 loop spans 16 amino acids. The CDR3 is CASSSRGLAAVNEQFF. The CDR3 DNA reads as TGTGCCAGCAGCTCCCGCGGACTAGCGGCGGTCAATGAGCAGTTCTTC. The full variable domain, its missing parts supplied by reference TRBV7-3 and TRBJ2-1, is GAGVSQTPSNKVTEKGKYVELRCDPISGHTALYWYRQSLGQGPEFLIYFQGTGAADDSGLPNDRFFAVRPEGSVSTLKIQRTERGDSAVYLCASSSRGLAAVNEQFFGPGTRLTVL.

This clonotype came up many times. The genes are TRBV5-1 and TRBJ2-7; 8 bases match TRBD1. Losses at the gene ends were 4 bases for V and 3 bases for J; bases not matched to a gene: 6. This CDR3 is built from 14 residues. Germline V gene lookup returns CDR1 SGHRS and CDR2 YFSETQ. The CDR3 reads CASSRTGSHYEQYF. The DNA for the CDR3 is TGCGCCAGCAGCCGGACAGGGAGTCACTACGAGCAGTACTTC.

The sample holds many counts of this clonotype. The V call is TRBV19, the J call TRBJ1-2; the match to TRBD1 covers 9 bases. Germline V gives CDR1 LNHDA, CDR2 SQIVND (reference sequence). Unmatched junction bases numbered 6, after V lost 7 bases and J lost 6 bases. The length of the CDR3 is 13 residues. The CDR3 sequence is CASTPRDRDGYTF. CDR3 coding DNA: TGTGCCAGTACTCCCCGGGACAGGGATGGCTACACCTTC.

This clonotype was observed at least ten times. V usage is TRBV12-3 or TRBV12-4 and J usage is TRBJ2-1; 9 bases agree with TRBD2. The CDR3 contains 14 residues. Losses at the gene ends were 6 bases for V and 2 bases for J; bases not matched to a gene: 2. The CDR3 region is CASSASGTYNEQFF. The CDR3 nucleotides read TGTGCCAGCAGCGCTAGCGGGACCTACAATGAGCAGTTCTTC.